The T cell receptor beta chain under discussion was sequenced for a study of blood T cell repertoires in COVID-19. Study at large: Acute and convalescent COVID-19 samples came from the United States, Italy and Spain.

In the source study's methods: From reference gene primer amplification, estimates of nucleated cell counts were derived. TCRdb's table, derived via immunoSEQ multiplex PCR, lists solely in-frame clones and lacks some. D and trimming were read from the DNA, whereas the V and J calls and clone size are those reported in that table. The sample has a few hundred thousand clones; around nine tenths are singletons. Germline values: CDR1 MNHEY, CDR2 SVGEGT. Trimming stripped 6 bases from V and 2 bases from J, with 5 bases between. The CDR3 covers 12 residues. The clonotype comes from a man aged 50 to 60 with acute or convalescent COVID-19. The specimen sequenced was peripheral blood. The rearrangement links TRBV6-2 or TRBV6-3 to TRBJ2-1; D ambiguous. For the CDR3, the DNA is TGTGCCAGCAGCAGCACCTACAATGAGCAGTTCTTC. It is translated as CASSSTYNEQFF.